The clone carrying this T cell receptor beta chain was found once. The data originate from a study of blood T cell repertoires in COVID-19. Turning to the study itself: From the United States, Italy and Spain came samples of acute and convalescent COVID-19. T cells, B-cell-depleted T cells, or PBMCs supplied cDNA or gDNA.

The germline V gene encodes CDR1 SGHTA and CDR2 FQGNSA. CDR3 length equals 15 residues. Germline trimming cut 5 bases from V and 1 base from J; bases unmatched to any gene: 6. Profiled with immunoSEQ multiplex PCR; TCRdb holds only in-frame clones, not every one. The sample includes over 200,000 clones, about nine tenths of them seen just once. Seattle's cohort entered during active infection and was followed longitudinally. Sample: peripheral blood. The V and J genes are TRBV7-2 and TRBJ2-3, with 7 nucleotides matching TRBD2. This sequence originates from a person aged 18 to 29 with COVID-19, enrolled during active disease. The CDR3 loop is CASSPTSSGTDTQYF. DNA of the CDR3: TGTGCCAGCAGCCCGACTAGCAGCGGCACAGATACGCAGTATTTT.